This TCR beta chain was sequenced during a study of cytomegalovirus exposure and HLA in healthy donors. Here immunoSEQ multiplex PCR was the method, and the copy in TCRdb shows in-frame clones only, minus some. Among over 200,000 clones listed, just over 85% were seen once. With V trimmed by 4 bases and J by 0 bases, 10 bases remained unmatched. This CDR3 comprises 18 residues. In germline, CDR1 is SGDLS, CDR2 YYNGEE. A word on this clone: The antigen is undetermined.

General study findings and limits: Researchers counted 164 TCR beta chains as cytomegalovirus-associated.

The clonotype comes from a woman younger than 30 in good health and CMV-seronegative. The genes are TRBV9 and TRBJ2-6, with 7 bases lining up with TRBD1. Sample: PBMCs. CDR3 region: CASSLSTGAGSGANVLTF. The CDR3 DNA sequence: TGTGCCAGCAGCTTATCAACAGGGGCCGGCTCTGGGGCCAACGTCCTGACTTTC.